This TCR beta chain comes out of a study of PD-1 blockade in classical Hodgkin lymphoma. Study-wide background: On a schedule of every 2 weeks, patients received nivolumab 3 mg/kg intravenously. Broader study findings: Exclusion removed patients who began nivolumab under 1 year after ASCT. Patients newly diagnosed and complete responders had comparable baseline diversity.

Time point noted: cycle 4 day 1 (C4D1), after less than 7 weeks of nivolumab. Every patient relapsed after autologous stem cell transplantation, and brentuximab vedotin exposure varied. Complete response, partial response or progressive disease constituted the best responses recorded. Repertoires were generated with immunoSEQ multiplex PCR, while TCRdb's copy carries only in-frame clones and drops some. Among 25,000 to 40,000 clones, roughly four fifths were seen once, and the ten largest hold about a sixth. With respect to this clone: Its target is unknown.

The CDR3 sequence is 15 residues long. Germline CDR1 and CDR2: SGDLS and YYNGEE. V dropped 5 bases and J dropped 3; count of bases not matched to a gene: 4. The rearrangement uses TRBV9 and TRBJ2-1, with 11 positions matching TRBD1. This receptor was obtained from a human donor with classical Hodgkin lymphoma. The sequencing here drew on peripheral blood mononuclear cells (PBMCs), taken before the fourth cycle of nivolumab. CDR3 protein: CASSGTGGGYNEQFF. In nucleotides, the CDR3 is TGTGCCAGCAGTGGGACAGGGGGGGGCTACAATGAGCAGTTCTTC.